One and the same sample provided the 19 T cell receptor beta chains below, sequenced in a study of T cells in Graves' hyperthyroidism and ophthalmopathy. TCR beta CDR3 region amplification was performed from RNA transcripts. During a first-round RT-PCR of the TCR CDR3, the HTBI primer set was used. TCRdb processed the multiplex PCR reads anew with MiXCR; each CDR3 protein has one entry. The sample has approximately 320,000 distinct CDR3 sequences; roughly 15% are singletons. Sequencing input: blood. The receptors were gathered from a man aged 30-40 years with Graves' hyperthyroidism.

This clonotype was picked up a small number of times. This rearrangement joins TRBV4-2 to TRBJ2-1; either TRBD1 or TRBD2 may fit D (5 bases each). V was clipped by 0 bases and J by 7 bases, with 13 bases between them. The CDR3 covers 15 residues. Germline V gene data show CDR1 as LGHNA and CDR2 as YNFKEQ. The CDR3, as DNA: TGTGCCAGCAGCCAAGATCAATGGGGGTGGAATGAGCAGTTCTTC. It is translated as CASSQDQWGWNEQFF.

This clonotype appeared many times. The CDR3 nucleotides are TGCGCCAGCAGCCGGACAGGTCCGGGGGACGAGCAGTACTTC. Protein product: CASSRTGPGDEQYF. This chain connects TRBV5-1 to TRBJ2-7; maybe TRBD1 (7 bases). Trimming left V 4 bases short and J 5 bases short, with 16 bases between. The CDR3 contains 14 residues. The germline CDR1 and CDR2 sequences are SGHRS and YFSETQ.

Many counts were recorded for this clonotype. The chain combines TRBV30 with TRBJ1-5; D possibly corresponds to TRBD1 (5 bases). Trimming shortened V by 3 bases and J by 3 bases, and 12 bases separated the two germline ends. The germline V gene has CDR1 GTSNPN and CDR2 SVGIG (reference sequence). CDR3 length: 14 residues. The CDR3 loop is CAWSPGLLNQPQHF. The CDR3 nucleotides are TGTGCCTGGAGCCCGGGACTGCTCAATCAGCCCCAGCATTTT.

As concerns this clonotype: A single base separates this from a much larger clone, so it may be a read error. This sequence joins TRBV10-3 and TRBJ2-7, with 9 bases that match TRBD2. CDR1 and CDR2 (germline): ENHRY, SYGVKD. Germline trimming cut 7 bases from V and 4 bases from J; bases unmatched to any gene: 11. This CDR3 has 15 residues. The CDR3 loop is CAINVVSGRRYEQYF. The CDR3 DNA follows: TGTGCCATCAATGTAGTAAGCGGGAGGCGGTACGAGCAGTACTTC.

This clonotype was counted many times. The rearrangement joins TRBV28 to TRBJ1-1, with TRBD1 matching over 9 bases. This CDR3 comprises 13 residues. V trimming: 10 bases; J trimming: 1 base; junction bases outside the gene matches: 4. Germline V gene lookup returns CDR1 MDHEN and CDR2 SYDVKM. The CDR3 bases are TGTGCCACCACGGGACAGGGGAACACTGAAGCTTTCTTT. It specifies CATTGQGNTEAFF.

CDR3 in amino acids: CSVGGLRGSETQYF. In nucleotides, the CDR3 is TGCAGCGTTGGAGGTTTGAGGGGATCAGAGACCCAGTACTTC. V is TRBV29-1 and J is TRBJ2-5; D possibly uses TRBD1 or TRBD2 (5 bases each). Germline V gives CDR1 SQVTM, CDR2 ANQGSEA. The CDR3 runs to 14 residues. Deletions cut 4 bases from V and 4 bases from J, with 16 bases between.

This clonotype was observed at least ten times. V gene TRBV7-6 combines with J gene TRBJ2-5; 10 bases align to TRBD2. CDR1 is SGHVS and CDR2 is FNYEAQ in the germline V gene. V dropped 1 base and J dropped 2; count of bases not matched to a gene: 7. The CDR3 covers 17 residues. CDR3 loop: CASSLEATSGRQETQYF. The CDR3 region has the DNA TGTGCCAGCAGCTTAGAGGCGACTAGCGGGCGGCAAGAGACCCAGTACTTC.

In this sample, this clonotype turned up many times. The chain carries TRBV5-1 and TRBJ2-2; D is unresolved. The CDR3 runs to 13 residues. Trimming left V 2 bases short and J 3 bases short, with 5 bases between. Germline lookup yields CDR1 SGHRS and CDR2 YFSETQ. The CDR3 sequence is CASSLADTGELFF. In DNA form, the CDR3 reads TGCGCCAGCAGCTTAGCCGACACCGGGGAGCTGTTTTTT.

This clonotype was seen at least ten times. V gene TRBV2 combines with J gene TRBJ2-5; TRBD1 is a possible D gene (5 bases). The CDR3 contains 13 residues. Trimming shortened V by 7 bases and J by 1 base, and 10 bases separated the two germline ends. The germline V gene has CDR1 SNHLY and CDR2 FYNNEI. CDR3 loop: CASTTEVQETQYF. CDR3 DNA: TGTGCCAGCACGACAGAAGTCCAAGAGACCCAGTACTTC.

The genes are TRBV20-1 and TRBJ1-4; tentative D call: TRBD1 (5 bases). Germline V gene lookup returns CDR1 DFQATT and CDR2 SNEGSKA (reference sequence). This CDR3 region has 15 residues. Trimming left V 0 bases short and J 5 bases short, with 13 bases between. The CDR3 sequence is CSARDTGQGNEKLFF. In DNA, the CDR3 is TGCAGTGCTAGAGATACGGGGCAAGGGAATGAAAAACTGTTTTTT.

V and J are TRBV7-8 and TRBJ2-2, with D uncertain. The V end was cut by 2 bases, the J end by 0 bases, with 7 bases between. Per germline, CDR1 SGHVS and CDR2 FQNEAQ. The CDR3 covers 15 residues. For the CDR3, the DNA is TGTGCCAGCAGCTTAATCCCTTCGAACACCGGGGAGCTGTTTTTT. It is translated as CASSLIPSNTGELFF.

This clonotype was counted only a few times. The V gene is TRBV7-6, the J gene TRBJ2-2; TRBD1 is a possible D gene (6 bases). The CDR3 length is 15 residues. Looked up from germline, CDR1 is SGHVS and CDR2 is FNYEAQ. Trimming shortened V by 5 bases and J by 5 bases, and 15 bases separated the two germline ends. CDR3 DNA: TGTGCCAGCAGCCCCTCCACAGGGTGGACCGGGGAGCTGTTTTTT. Protein sequence: CASSPSTGWTGELFF.

The rearrangement uses TRBV27 and TRBJ2-7; weak D call: TRBD1 (6 bases). CDR1 MNHEY and CDR2 SMNVEV come from the germline V gene (reference sequence). V lost 6 bases, J lost 8 bases, and 14 bases lay in between. The CDR3 is 12 amino acids. The DNA for the CDR3 is TGTGCCAGCAGGAGCAGGGGTACAAAGCAGTACTTC. The encoded protein is CASRSRGTKQYF.

V gene TRBV19 combines with J gene TRBJ2-2; TRBD2 agrees at 9 bases. After removal of 7 bases from V and 2 bases from J, the junction contained 5 bases not matched to a gene. Germline CDR1 is LNHDA and CDR2 is SQIVND (reference sequence). The CDR3 is 15 amino acids. Here the CDR3 reads CASTLSGGNTGELFF. CDR3 nucleotide sequence: TGTGCCAGTACCCTTAGCGGGGGAAACACCGGGGAGCTGTTTTTT.

This clonotype has just a few counts. The rearrangement uses TRBV30 and TRBJ2-1; unclear D gene. V dropped 3 bases and J dropped 7 bases, with 7 bases sitting between them. This CDR3 has 11 amino acids. The germline V gene encodes CDR1 GTSNPN and CDR2 SVGIG (reference sequence). The CDR3 here is CAWSARNEQFF. DNA of the CDR3: TGTGCCTGGAGCGCTAGGAATGAGCAGTTCTTC. Full variable domain (remainder filled in from reference TRBV30 and TRBJ2-1): SQTIHQWPATLVQPVGSPLSLECTVEGTSNPNLYWYRQAAGRGLQLLFYSVGIGQISSEVPQNLSASRPQDRQFILSSKKLLLSDSGFYLCAWSARNEQFFGPGTRLTVL.

This clonotype was seen more than once but under ten times. This chain joins TRBV4-1 and TRBJ2-7, with D unclear. V was clipped by 1 base and J by 0 bases, with 7 bases between them. Germline V gene lookup returns CDR1 MGHRA and CDR2 YSYEKL. The CDR3 has 14 amino acids. CDR3 in DNA: TGCGCCAGCAGCCAAGGGGAAGGCTCCTACGAGCAGTACTTC. The encoded protein is CASSQGEGSYEQYF.

This clonotype was seen repeatedly, ten times or more. The chain couples TRBV11-2 to TRBJ2-1; D is tentatively TRBD1 or TRBD2 (5 bases each). This CDR3 contains 15 residues. The germline gives CDR1 SGHAT, CDR2 FQNNGV. V gave up 5 bases and J gave up 5 bases, with 16 bases separating them. The CDR3 coding sequence is TGTGCCAGCAGCCCCCCAGCGGTGGGACACAATGAGCAGTTCTTC. It yields the protein CASSPPAVGHNEQFF.

The chain recombines TRBV29-1 with TRBJ1-1; tentatively, D is TRBD1 (5 bases). Germline V gives CDR1 SQVTM, CDR2 ANQGSEA. The CDR3 is 11 amino acids. This CDR3 reads CSAGTLAGAFF. CDR3 sequence (DNA): TGCAGTGCCGGGACCCTGGCTGGAGCTTTCTTT.

This clonotype was seen repeatedly, ten times or more. This chain connects TRBV2 to TRBJ2-7; 7 bases are shared with TRBD1. Germline CDR1 reads SNHLY; CDR2 reads FYNNEI. With V trimmed by 8 bases and J by 6 bases, 19 bases remained unmatched. The CDR3 sequence is 16 residues long. CDR3 sequence reads: CASAPTRTGPSSEQYF. The DNA of the CDR3 is TGTGCCAGCGCCCCAACCCGGACAGGCCCCAGCTCCGAGCAGTACTTC.